These 20 T cell receptor beta chains share one sample of origin, sequenced in a study of Ad26.COV2.S vaccination and SARS-CoV-2 variants. This sample's treatment: 15 to 20 received Ad26.COV2.S at low or high dose, single or two shots; 5 received placebo; per-sample allocation not given. Collection of samples fell on day 63 after the first vaccine or placebo injection. Produced via immunoSEQ multiplex PCR; TCRdb's table is partial and in-frame only. This repertoire shows 400,000 to 450,000 clones, 90% found once; its top ten account for 9% to 15%. Source: peripheral blood, taken in a trial of Ad26.COV2.S vaccine versus placebo. All receptors come from a person between 18 and 59 years old who received the Ad26.COV2.S COVID-19 vaccine or a placebo.

The J gene is TRBJ2-5, the V gene TRBV6-5; 10 positions agree with TRBD2. Germline CDR1 MNHEY, CDR2 SVGAGI. This CDR3 region has 15 residues. The ends lost 5 bases at V and 6 bases at J; junction bases unmatched: 9. The CDR3 DNA reads TGTGCCAGCAGTAAATCGGGACTAGCGTTTCAGACCCAGTACTTC. Translation: CASSKSGLAFQTQYF.

The CDR3 bases are TGCAGCGTTGACGGTCAAGGCTCCTACGAGCAGTACTTC. Amino acid sequence: CSVDGQGSYEQYF. The V gene is TRBV29-1, the J gene TRBJ2-7; D remains ambiguous. CDR3 length: 13 amino acids. Per germline, CDR1 SQVTM and CDR2 ANQGSEA. Trimming pared 3 bases from V and 0 bases from J, leaving 9 bases between.

J is TRBJ2-7 and V is TRBV6-5; no definite D call. The CDR3 covers 11 residues. Germline CDR1 MNHEY, CDR2 SVGAGI. Trimming took 2 bases from V and 3 from J, leaving 2 bases between them. The DNA for the CDR3 is TGTGCCAGCAGTTACAACTACGAGCAGTACTTC. Protein sequence: CASSYNYEQYF.

This clone came up once. The genes are TRBV10-1 and TRBJ1-1; unclear D gene. Germline-derived CDR1 and CDR2 are WNHNN and SYGVQD (reference sequence). The CDR3 extends over 14 amino acids. With 3 bases removed from V and 0 bases from J, the gap between germline ends came to 8 bases. The CDR3 region is CASSETRLNTEAFF. In DNA form, the CDR3 reads TGCGCCAGCAGTGAAACCAGGTTGAACACTGAAGCTTTCTTT.

A single count supports this clone. V gene TRBV19 combines with J gene TRBJ2-3; the match to TRBD2 covers 9 bases. The CDR3 sequence is 20 residues long. Germline V gene sequence: CDR1 LNHDA, CDR2 SQIVND (reference sequence). J lost 2 bases, V lost 5 bases, and 20 bases had no gene match. Here the CDR3 reads CASSPFRGTSSKGLTDTQYF. DNA of the CDR3: TGTGCCAGTAGTCCTTTTAGAGGGACTAGCTCCAAGGGTCTCACAGATACGCAGTATTTT.

The rearrangement uses TRBV29-1 and TRBJ1-1; possible D gene TRBD1, 5 bases. Trimming stripped 3 bases from V and 6 bases from J, with 8 bases between. CDR1 is SQVTM and CDR2 is ANQGSEA in the germline V gene. CDR3 length: 11 residues. The CDR3 region has the DNA TGCAGCGTTGATCGGGGCGCTGAAGCTTTCTTT. Translation gives CSVDRGAEAFF. Using reference TRBV29-1 and TRBJ1-1 for the parts outside the CDR3, the full variable domain is SAVISQKPSRDICQRGTSLTIQCQVDSQVTMMFWYRQQPGQSLTLIATANQGSEATYESGFVIDKFPISRPNLTFSTLTVSNMSPEDSSIYLCSVDRGAEAFFGQGTRLTVV.

The chain employs TRBV7-9 and TRBJ2-2, with 10 bases identical to TRBD1. J was trimmed by 0 bases and V by 5 bases; bases with no gene match: 0. Looked up from germline, CDR1 is SEHNR and CDR2 is FQNEAQ (reference sequence). This CDR3 has 15 residues. CDR3 protein: CASSGQGANTGELFF. The CDR3 DNA follows: TGTGCCAGCAGCGGACAGGGGGCGAACACCGGGGAGCTGTTTTTT.

The chain couples TRBV7-2 to TRBJ2-3, with 8 nucleotides matching TRBD2. Germline V gene data show CDR1 as SGHTA and CDR2 as FQGNSA. V lost 3 bases to trimming and J lost 4 bases; unmatched junction nucleotides: 6. This CDR3 spans 15 amino acids. Written as DNA, the CDR3 is TGTGCCAGCAGCTTGGCGGGAGGCTTAGCAGATACGCAGTATTTT. Protein: CASSLAGGLADTQYF. The variable domain in full, completed from reference TRBV7-2 and TRBJ2-3, reads GAGVSQSPSNKVTEKGKDVELRCDPISGHTALYWYRQSLGQGLEFLIYFQGNSAPDKSGLPSDRFSAERTGGSVSTLTIQRTQQEDSAVYLCASSLAGGLADTQYFGPGTRLTVL.

This rearrangement joins TRBV15 to TRBJ2-1; 9 positions match TRBD1. The CDR3 contains 16 residues. V shed 0 bases, J shed 9 bases, and the junction held 9 bases outside the gene matches. Germline V CDR1 and CDR2: LNHNV, YYDKDF (reference sequence). This CDR3 is CATSRDPQGATSEQFF. Written as DNA, the CDR3 is TGTGCCACCAGCAGAGATCCACAGGGGGCTACTAGTGAGCAGTTCTTC.

This chain links TRBV19 with TRBJ1-1; weak D call: TRBD1 (6 bases). V was cut by 5 bases and J by 2 bases, with 15 bases left in between. The length of the CDR3 is 15 residues. CDR1 is LNHDA and CDR2 is SQIVND in the germline V gene (reference sequence). The CDR3 region is CASSLGGAVNTEAFF. DNA of the CDR3: TGTGCCAGTAGTCTAGGGGGGGCGGTAAACACTGAAGCTTTCTTT. The complete variable domain, with remaining parts taken from reference TRBV19 and TRBJ1-1, reads DGGITQSPKYLFRKEGQNVTLSCEQNLNHDAMYWYRQDPGQGLRLIYYSQIVNDFQKGDIAEGYSVSREKKESFPLTVTSAQKNPTAFYLCASSLGGAVNTEAFFGQGTRLTVV.

This clone has only one observation. The chain couples TRBV7-8 to TRBJ2-4; D is unclear. The CDR3 runs to 18 residues. Germline V gene lookup returns CDR1 SGHVS and CDR2 FQNEAQ. The V end lost 0 bases, the J end lost 0 bases, and 15 bases lay between the germline ends. CDR3 bases: TGTGCCAGCAGCTTAGCGCTAAGGCAGAGTCTAGCCAAAAACATTCAGTACTTC. Residues: CASSLALRQSLAKNIQYF.

The chain is built from TRBV5-1 and TRBJ1-2; D unresolved. V dropped 0 bases and J dropped 2 bases, with 8 bases sitting between them. Germline-derived CDR1 and CDR2 are SGHRS and YFSETQ. CDR3 length: 14 amino acids. The CDR3 loop is CASSLGPGNYGYTF. The CDR3 coding sequence is TGCGCCAGCAGCTTGGGTCCGGGAAACTATGGCTACACCTTC.

The chain joins TRBV19 to TRBJ2-4; 9 positions match TRBD1. With 3 bases clipped from V and 6 bases from J, the junction kept 18 bases outside the gene matches. The germline gives CDR1 LNHDA, CDR2 SQIVND (reference sequence). The CDR3 has 19 residues. The CDR3 is CASSMILGSPGGQGNIQYF. CDR3 bases: TGTGCCAGTAGTATGATTTTAGGGAGTCCCGGGGGACAGGGAAACATTCAGTACTTC.

The J gene is TRBJ2-7, the V gene TRBV6-5; D is unclear. CDR3 length equals 12 residues. The ends were cut back, 5 bases at V and 6 bases at J, with 11 bases in the middle. The germline V gene has CDR1 MNHEY and CDR2 SVGAGI. CDR3 bases: TGTGCCAGCAGTCTGTTATGGGCCGAGCAGTACTTC. Amino acid sequence: CASSLLWAEQYF.

The gene calls are TRBV2 and TRBJ1-5; a weak D match, TRBD1 (5 bases). V was pared by 6 bases and J by 1 base, with 7 bases between. The CDR3 is made up of 13 amino acids. Germline assignment: CDR1 SNHLY and CDR2 FYNNEI. CDR3 region: CASRGGSNQPQHF. CDR3 nucleotide sequence: TGTGCCAGCAGGGGGGGGAGCAATCAGCCCCAGCATTTT.

The sample holds one count of this clone. The rearrangement links TRBV5-1 to TRBJ1-3, with no clear D. V was pared by 0 bases and J by 3 bases, with 4 bases between. The CDR3 spans 13 residues. Germline V CDR1 and CDR2: SGHRS, YFSETQ. The CDR3 here is CASSLGDGNTIYF. The DNA of the CDR3 is TGCGCCAGCAGCTTGGGGGATGGAAACACCATATATTTT.

The chain joins TRBV19 to TRBJ2-3; the D is unclear. The V end was cut by 1 base, the J end by 1 base, with 6 bases between. This CDR3 has 14 amino acids. Germline CDR1 and CDR2: LNHDA and SQIVND (reference sequence). The CDR3 spells CASSIAAGTDTQYF. Written as DNA, the CDR3 is TGTGCCAGTAGTATAGCAGCCGGCACAGATACGCAGTATTTT.

The chain combines TRBV11-2 with TRBJ1-1; 7 bases are shared with TRBD1. The germline gives CDR1 SGHAT, CDR2 FQNNGV. CDR3 length equals 15 residues. Trimming cost V 6 bases and J 4 bases; bases outside gene matches: 11. CDR3 sequence (DNA): TGTGCCAGCAGGGGCGCAGGGGGAGGTGGCACTGAAGCTTTCTTT. It translates to CASRGAGGGGTEAFF.

This chain links TRBV6-5 with TRBJ1-5; 7 bases agree with TRBD1. V shed 8 bases and J 3 bases; nucleotides not matched to a gene: 4. Germline values: CDR1 MNHEY, CDR2 SVGAGI. The CDR3 totals 13 residues. The CDR3 DNA follows: TGTGCCAGCGCCACAGGGGTCAATCAGCCCCAGCATTTT. This translates into CASATGVNQPQHF.

This sequence joins TRBV5-1 and TRBJ2-7; 9 nucleotides line up with TRBD1. Unmatched junction bases numbered 6, after V lost 4 bases and J lost 1 base. The germline V gene has CDR1 SGHRS and CDR2 YFSETQ. The CDR3 sequence is 15 residues long. CDR3 DNA: TGCGCCAGCAGCCGAAACAGGGGGCTGTCCTACGAGCAGTACTTC. It translates to CASSRNRGLSYEQYF. Filled out from reference TRBV5-1 and TRBJ2-7, the complete variable domain reads KAGVTQTPRYLIKTRGQQVTLSCSPISGHRSVSWYQQTPGQGLQFLFEYFSETQRNKGNFPGRFSGRQFSNSRSEMNVSTLELGDSALYLCASSRNRGLSYEQYFGPGTRLTVT.